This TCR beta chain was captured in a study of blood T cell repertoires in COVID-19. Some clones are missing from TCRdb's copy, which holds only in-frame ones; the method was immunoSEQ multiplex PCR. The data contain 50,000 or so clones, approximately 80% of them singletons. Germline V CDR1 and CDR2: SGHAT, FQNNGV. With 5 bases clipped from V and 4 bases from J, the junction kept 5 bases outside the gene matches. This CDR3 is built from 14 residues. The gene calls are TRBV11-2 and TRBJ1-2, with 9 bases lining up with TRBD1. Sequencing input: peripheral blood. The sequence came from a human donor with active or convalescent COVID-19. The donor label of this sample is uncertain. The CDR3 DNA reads TGTGCCAGCAGCGAGGGACAGGGAAGCTATGGCTACACCTTC. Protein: CASSEGQGSYGYTF.